The 3 T cell receptor beta chains below come from one sample, sequenced in a study of vaccination and CD4 T cells after COVID-19. Sequencing of DNA taken from cultured CD4+ T cells relied on the Oncomine TCR Beta short-read assay. TCRdb reprocessed the PCR reads with MiXCR, giving one entry per CDR3 protein. Here the sample spans about 8,500 distinct CDR3 sequences, nearly 20% being singletons. Their target antigens are unknown. Treatment here: roughly 10-day PBMC culture with coronavirus spike peptide pools or control peptides (ViraFEST assay). The sample in question was CD4+ T cells from blood, cultured in vitro, obtained after SARS-CoV-2 vaccination. These TCRs come from a human donor who had recovered from COVID-19.

This clonotype was detected many times. The CDR3 coding sequence is TGTGCCAGCAGGCGGTCCCCCTCTTATCACGAGCAGTACTTC. Encoded protein: CASRRSPSYHEQYF. The chain joins TRBV27 to TRBJ2-7; no clear D gene. The V gene lost 6 bases and the J gene lost 5 bases, with 17 bases spanning the gap. Germline assignment: CDR1 MNHEY and CDR2 SMNVEV (reference sequence). CDR3 size: 14 residues.

The gene calls are TRBV23-1 and TRBJ2-7; D uncertain. TRBV23-1 is assigned to the ORF class and has an uncertain function. CDR3 length: 10 amino acids. V lost 2 bases, J lost 5 bases, and 1 base lay in between. The CDR3 DNA follows: TGCGCCAGCAGTCAAAACGAGCAGTACTTC. Protein sequence: CASSQNEQYF.

This chain uses TRBV4-1 with TRBJ2-1, with a possible D match to TRBD2 (6 bases). The CDR3 covers 15 residues. The V and J ends lost 4 bases and 4 bases respectively, with 14 bases between them. The germline V gene has CDR1 MGHRA and CDR2 YSYEKL. CDR3 in amino acids: CASSLAGGAYNEQFF. The CDR3 region has the DNA TGCGCCAGCAGCCTCGCGGGCGGGGCTTACAATGAGCAGTTCTTC.